This entry is about one TCR beta chain. From blood CD8+ and CD4+ T cells, TCR beta sequences were generated. The authors negatively isolated CD8+ and CD4+ T cells and FACS-enriched TEMRA cells. The entry originates in a study of CD8 T cells in Susac syndrome. Trimming shortened V by 0 bases and J by 7 bases, and 12 bases separated the two germline ends. The CDR3 spans 14 residues. Germline V gene data show CDR1 as GTSNPN and CDR2 as SVGIG (reference sequence). Random hexamers were used to reverse transcribe the RNA input (roughly 0.5 to 1 ug). TCRdb ran MiXCR on the immunoSEQ multiplex PCR reads and lists one entry per CDR3 protein. Counted here are fewer than 300,000 distinct CDR3 sequences, roughly 84% occurring once; the ten biggest clones make up over 0.09%.

Sequenced input: CD8+ T cells from PBMCs. This clonotype was sampled from a human donor with multiple sclerosis. This chain joins TRBV30 and TRBJ2-2, with D maybe TRBD2 (5 bases). CDR3 region: CAWSVLGIGGELFF. Written as DNA, the CDR3 is TGTGCCTGGAGTGTACTAGGGATTGGCGGGGAGCTGTTTTTT. The full variable domain, its missing parts supplied by reference TRBV30 and TRBJ2-2, is SQTIHQWPATLVQPVGSPLSLECTVEGTSNPNLYWYRQAAGRGLQLLFYSVGIGQISSEVPQNLSASRPQDRQFILSSKKLLLSDSGFYLCAWSVLGIGGELFFGEGSRLTVL.